This paragraph covers one TCR beta chain sequence. Its antigen is as yet unknown. These data belong to a study of shared clonotypes between healthy human individuals. Regarding the study as a whole: Non-shared clonotypes had lower generation probabilities than those shared by all four donors. Naive subsets usually exceeded memory subsets in estimated richness.

Trimming at V came to 6 bases and at J to 0 bases, leaving 1 base not matched to a gene. CDR3 length equals 15 residues. Germline V gives CDR1 MNHNS, CDR2 SASEGT. The study ran the assay at deep level. As originally analysed: ImmunoSEQ sequences covered only the junction and lacked quality scores; filtering therefore differed. TCRdb keeps only in-frame clones here, not all; method: immunoSEQ multiplex PCR. For V, J and clone size, that table is used; D and trimming come from the DNA. The sample includes some 1 million clones, 75% of them seen just once. The chain uses TRBV6-1 and TRBJ2-2; 10 bases map to TRBD1. The sample comprised memory CD4+ T cells sorted from blood. Indicated subset: CD45RA-negative fraction. The origin of this receptor is a man aged 18 to 29 in good health. In DNA form, the CDR3 reads TGTGCCAGCAGAGGACAGGGGGCGAACACCGGGGAGCTGTTTTTT. Its protein is CASRGQGANTGELFF.